This T cell receptor beta chain was identified in a study of blood T cell repertoires in COVID-19. Study-level information: The origin of the acute and convalescent COVID-19 samples was the United States, Italy and Spain.

The CDR3 length is 15 residues. Germline CDR1 and CDR2: SGHNT and YYREEE (reference sequence). With 3 bases removed from V and 4 bases from J, the gap between germline ends came to 17 bases. In the original analysis: Amplification of reference gene primers provided the estimated nucleated cell counts. Profiled with immunoSEQ multiplex PCR; TCRdb holds only in-frame clones, not every one. V and J calls plus clone size are reproduced from that table; the DNA served to infer D and trimming. The sample has about 29,000 clones, 80% to 90% seen once. The chain combines TRBV5-4 with TRBJ2-7, with D hard to call. The source is a human donor with active COVID-19. The donor label of this sample is uncertain. The sample comprised peripheral blood. Written as DNA, the CDR3 is TGTGCCAGCAGCTCCGGAGATTATCTTTCTTACGAGCAGTACTTC. It encodes CASSSGDYLSYEQYF.